This T cell receptor beta chain was sequenced for a study of shared clonotypes between healthy human individuals. Naive CD8 populations comprised CD45RO-negative cells positively selected for CCR7, excluding terminally differentiated effector memory CD45RA+ cells. This clone is a singleton in its sample. Its antigen remains unknown. Study outcomes and limitations: With several donors compared, around 4.7% of naive CD4 clonotypes were shared.

Assay execution took place at the deep level. Clones were sequenced by immunoSEQ multiplex PCR, and TCRdb holds only the in-frame ones, with some missing. The sample shows 1.5 million to 2.5 million clones, less than 95% of them seen only once. Sequencing was carried out using naive CD8+ T cells sorted from blood. This receptor was taken from a man aged 18 to 30 in good health.

This CDR3 is CASSLGQGWETQYF. In nucleotides, the CDR3 is TGTGCCAGCAGCTTAGGTCAGGGATGGGAGACCCAGTACTTC. This chain links TRBV7-9 with TRBJ2-5; D may be TRBD1 (5 bases). The CDR3 is 14 amino acids. V lost 1 base, J lost 5 bases, and 11 bases lay in between. Germline V gene data show CDR1 as SEHNR and CDR2 as FQNEAQ (reference sequence).